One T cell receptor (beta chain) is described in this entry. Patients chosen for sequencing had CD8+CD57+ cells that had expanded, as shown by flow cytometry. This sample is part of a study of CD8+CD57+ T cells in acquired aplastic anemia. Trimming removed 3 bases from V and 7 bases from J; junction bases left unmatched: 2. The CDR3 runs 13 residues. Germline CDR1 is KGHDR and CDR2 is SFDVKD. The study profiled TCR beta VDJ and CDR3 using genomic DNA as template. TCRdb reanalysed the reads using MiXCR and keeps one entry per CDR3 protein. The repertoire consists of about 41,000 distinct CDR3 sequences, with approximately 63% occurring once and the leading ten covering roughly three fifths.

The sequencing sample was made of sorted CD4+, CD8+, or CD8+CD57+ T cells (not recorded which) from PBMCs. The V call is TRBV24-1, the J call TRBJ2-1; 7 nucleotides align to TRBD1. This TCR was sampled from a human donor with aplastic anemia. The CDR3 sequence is CATSDPTGNEQFF. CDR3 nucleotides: TGTGCCACCAGTGATCCGACAGGGAATGAGCAGTTCTTC.